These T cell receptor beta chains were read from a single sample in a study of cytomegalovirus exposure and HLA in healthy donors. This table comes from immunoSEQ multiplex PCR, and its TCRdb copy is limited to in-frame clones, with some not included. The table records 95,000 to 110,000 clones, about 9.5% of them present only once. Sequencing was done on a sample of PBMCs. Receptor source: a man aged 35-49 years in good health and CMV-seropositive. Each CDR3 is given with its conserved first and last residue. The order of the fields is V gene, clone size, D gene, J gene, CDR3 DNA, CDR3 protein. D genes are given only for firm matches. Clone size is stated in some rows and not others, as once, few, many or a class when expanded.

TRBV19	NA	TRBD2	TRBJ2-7	TGTGCCAGCAGGGGACTAGCGTACGAGCAGTACTTC	CASRGLAYEQYF
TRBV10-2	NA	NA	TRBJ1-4	TGCGCCAGCAGTGGGACAGCTAATGAAAAACTGTTTTTT	CASSGTANEKLFF
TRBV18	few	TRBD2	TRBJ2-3	TGTGCCAGCTCACCAAGGGCTAGCGGGAAATCCTCAGATACGCAGTATTTT	CASSPRASGKSSDTQYF
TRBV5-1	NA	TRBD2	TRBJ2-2	TGCGCCAGCAGCTTGAAACTAGCGGGAGGCTTTAAGGGGTCCGGGGAGCTGTTTTTT	CASSLKLAGGFKGSGELFF
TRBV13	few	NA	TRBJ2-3	TGTGCCAGCAGCTTACGGGAATTGAATACGCAGTATTTT	CASSLRELNTQYF
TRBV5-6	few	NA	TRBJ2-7	TGTGCCAGCAGCTCCCGGGACTGGTGGTACGAGCAGTACTTC	CASSSRDWWYEQYF
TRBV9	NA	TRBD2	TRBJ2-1	TGTGCCAGCAGCGTTAACCCTAGCGGGGCGTTCAATGAGCAGTTCTTC	CASSVNPSGAFNEQFF
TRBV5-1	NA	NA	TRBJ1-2	TGCGCCAGCAGCTTGGAGGTGAGGGATCTTGATGGCTACACCTTC	CASSLEVRDLDGYTF
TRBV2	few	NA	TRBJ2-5	TGTGCCAGCAGTCCTATGCGCCAGGGTGAGACCCAGTACTTC	CASSPMRQGETQYF
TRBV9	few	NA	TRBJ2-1	TGTGTCCCCACTACTTATAGCTCCTACAATGAGCAGTTCTTC	CVPTTYSSYNEQFF
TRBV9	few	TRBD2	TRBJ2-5	TGTGCCAGCAGTCATGGACTAGCGGGAGAAGTGTGGGAGACCCAGTACTTC	CASSHGLAGEVWETQYF
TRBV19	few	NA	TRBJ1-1	TGTGCCAGTAGTATGAGTGGACAGATGAACACTGAAGCTTTCTTT	CASSMSGQMNTEAFF
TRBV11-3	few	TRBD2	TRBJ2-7	TGTGCCAGCAGTCTTAGCGGGAGAGCACACGAGCAGTACTTC	CASSLSGRAHEQYF
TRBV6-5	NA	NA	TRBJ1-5	TGTGCCAGCAGTTCGGTCTACGGGTCGAATCAGCCCCAGCATTTT	CASSSVYGSNQPQHF
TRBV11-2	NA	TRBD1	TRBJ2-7	TGTGCCAGCACGGGACAGGGGACCTACGAGCAGTACTTC	CASTGQGTYEQYF
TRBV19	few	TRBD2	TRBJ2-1	TGTGCCAGTAGTATACAAAAGGGGATAAAATCTAGCGGGAGGGATGAGCAGTTCTTC	CASSIQKGIKSSGRDEQFF
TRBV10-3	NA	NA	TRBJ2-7	TGTGCCATCAGGGACAGCGACTACGAGCAGTACTTC	CAIRDSDYEQYF
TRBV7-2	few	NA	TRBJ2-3	TGTGCCAGCAGCTTAGTTCCTTCCGGGGGTGGTACAGATACGCAGTATTTT	CASSLVPSGGGTDTQYF
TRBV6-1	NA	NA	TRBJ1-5	TGTGCCAGCAGACGGACAGCGGGCAATCAGCCCCAGCATTTT	CASRRTAGNQPQHF
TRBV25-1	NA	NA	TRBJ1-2	TGTGCCAGCAGTGTCTCGGACGGACTCAGGAGTGGCTACACCTTC	CASSVSDGLRSGYTF
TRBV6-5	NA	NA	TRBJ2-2	TGTGCCAGCGGGCAGGGGCTTGTGGGTCCCGGGGAGCTGTTTTTT	CASGQGLVGPGELFF
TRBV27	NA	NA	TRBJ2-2	TGTGCCAGTAGTGAGTACACCGGGGAGCTGTTTTTT	CASSEYTGELFF
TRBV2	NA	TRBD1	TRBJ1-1	TGTGCCAGTACACAGGGGGCGACTGAAGCTTTCTTT	CASTQGATEAFF
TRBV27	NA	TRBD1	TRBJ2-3	TGTGCCAGCAGTGTAGGGACAGGGACAGATACGCAGTATTTT	CASSVGTGTDTQYF
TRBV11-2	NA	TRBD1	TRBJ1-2	TGTGCCAGCAGCCTCGACAGGGGCGAGGGGTATGGCTACACCTTC	CASSLDRGEGYGYTF
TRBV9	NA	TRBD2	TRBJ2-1	TGTGCCAGCAGCGTCGGACTAGCGGGAGTAGTTGAGCAGTTCTTC	CASSVGLAGVVEQFF
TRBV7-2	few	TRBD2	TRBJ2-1	TGTGCCAGCAGCTTAGGGGGAGGGCCATACAATGAGCAGTTCTTC	CASSLGGGPYNEQFF
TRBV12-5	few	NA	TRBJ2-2	TGTGCTAGTTCCCTAGACAGAATGAACACCGGGGAGCTGTTTTTT	CASSLDRMNTGELFF
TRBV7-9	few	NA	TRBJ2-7	TGTGCCAGCAGCCAAGGGGGCGAGCAGTACTTC	CASSQGGEQYF